Described below is a single T cell receptor (beta chain) sequence and its context. Its specificity is not known. Only in-frame clones appear in the TCRdb table, and some are missing; sequencing was by immunoSEQ multiplex PCR. Of about 45,000 clones detected, 84% appear once; the ten largest clones hold about 15%. This entry comes from a study of OX40 agonist ivuxolimab in advanced cancers. Whole-study findings and limits: Expanded peripheral T cell antigen specificity was not determined.

Germline V gene lookup returns CDR1 SNHLY and CDR2 FYNNEI. J lost 5 bases, V lost 6 bases, and 3 bases had no gene match. This CDR3 contains 13 residues. The sequencing here drew on CD4+ or CD8+ T cells sorted from blood, taken in a trial of the OX40 agonist ivuxolimab. The chain employs TRBV2 and TRBJ2-5; 10 nucleotides match TRBD2. This sequence was found in an adult with an advanced solid tumor such as melanoma, head and neck, liver or kidney cancer. CDR3 protein: CASSPTSGETQYF. CDR3 DNA sequence: TGTGCCAGCAGCCCGACTAGCGGGGAGACCCAGTACTTC.